These 10 T cell receptor beta chains were all obtained from the same sample, sequenced in a study of blood T cell repertoires in COVID-19. The table came from immunoSEQ multiplex PCR; TCRdb's copy has only in-frame clones and leaves some out. The repertoire includes about 250,000 clones, approximately 82% of them detected once, and more than 4.5% sits in the top ten. The specimen sequenced was peripheral blood. The receptors shown here come from a woman aged 80 or over with active or convalescent COVID-19.

The V gene is TRBV10-3, the J gene TRBJ2-2, with 12 nucleotides matching TRBD2. Trimming took 2 bases from V and 6 from J; bases not matched to a gene: 4. CDR1 ENHRY and CDR2 SYGVKD come from the germline V gene. There are 16 residues in the CDR3. CDR3 coding DNA: TGTGCCATCAGTGAGAGCCTAGCGGGGGGGCCCGGGGAGCTGTTTTTT. Protein sequence: CAISESLAGGPGELFF.

V is TRBV15 and J is TRBJ1-4; possibly TRBD1 for D (5 bases). The length of the CDR3 is 14 residues. From germline, CDR1 is LNHNV and CDR2 YYDKDF (reference sequence). Trimming left V 3 bases short and J 7 bases short, with 12 bases between. The CDR3 loop reads CATSSPGGVEKLFF. DNA of the CDR3: TGTGCCACCAGCAGTCCGGGGGGGGTTGAAAAACTGTTTTTT. Based on the CDR3 plus reference TRBV15 and TRBJ1-4, the full variable domain is DAMVIQNPRYQVTQFGKPVTLSCSQTLNHNVMYWYQQKSSQAPKLLFHYYDKDFNNEADTPDNFQSRRPNTSFCFLDIRSPGLGDTAMYLCATSSPGGVEKLFFGSGTQLSVL.

The chain carries TRBV10-3 and TRBJ2-2; 9 bases map to TRBD1. CDR3 length equals 17 residues. Germline V lookup: CDR1 ENHRY, CDR2 SYGVKD. Trimming cost V 3 bases and J 7 bases; bases outside gene matches: 12. The CDR3 DNA reads as TGTGCCATCAGTGACAAAAGACAGGGGGGTATAATCGGGGAGCTGTTTTTT. Its protein is CAISDKRQGGIIGELFF.

CDR3 nucleotide sequence: TGTGCCAGTAGTATAGCGGGCGGGGAGGAGACCCAGTACTTC. Protein: CASSIAGGEETQYF. The chain combines TRBV19 with TRBJ2-5; D might be TRBD2 (6 bases). CDR1 and CDR2 (germline): LNHDA, SQIVND (reference sequence). The CDR3 runs to 14 residues. With 1 base removed from V and 5 bases from J, the gap between germline ends came to 11 bases.

The chain uses TRBV10-3 and TRBJ2-7; 7 bases align to TRBD1. The ends lost 6 bases at V and 6 bases at J; junction bases unmatched: 5. CDR1 is ENHRY and CDR2 is SYGVKD in the germline V gene. The CDR3 extends over 12 amino acids. As DNA, the CDR3 is TGTGCCATCAGCCTAACAGGGGCCGAGCAGTACTTC. Encoded protein: CAISLTGAEQYF.

The chain recombines TRBV6-5 with TRBJ1-3; 8 bases match TRBD1. V shed 0 bases and J 2 bases; nucleotides not matched to a gene: 0. Germline V lookup: CDR1 MNHEY, CDR2 SVGAGI. The CDR3 has 15 amino acids. CDR3 region: CASSYSTGAGNTIYF. The DNA of the CDR3 is TGTGCCAGCAGTTACTCGACAGGGGCTGGAAACACCATATATTTT.

The V call is TRBV18, the J call TRBJ1-2, with no clear D. CDR1 and CDR2 (germline): KGHSH, LQKENI. The CDR3 sequence is 14 residues long. V lost 0 bases to trimming and J lost 2 bases, with 7 bases between them. This chain's CDR3 is CASSPPRPNYGYTF. In nucleotides, the CDR3 is TGTGCCAGCTCACCACCCAGGCCCAACTATGGCTACACCTTC.

V usage is TRBV27 and J usage is TRBJ1-3; D not resolved. Between the trimmed V and J ends, which lost 2 bases and 0 bases, there was a span of 8 bases. Germline CDR1 reads MNHEY; CDR2 reads SMNVEV (reference sequence). CDR3 length equals 15 residues. Here the CDR3 DNA reads TGTGCCAGCAGTTTAATGTCGGGCTCTGGAAACACCATATATTTT. Translated, it gives CASSLMSGSGNTIYF.

The chain links TRBV6-2 or TRBV6-3 to TRBJ1-2; a weak D match, TRBD1 (6 bases). CDR3 length equals 17 residues. V was shortened by 2 bases and J by 6 bases, with 22 bases between the two germline ends. The germline V gene encodes CDR1 MNHEY and CDR2 SVGEGT. CDR3 sequence (DNA): TGTGCCAGCAGTTACGGACCGGCAGGGGTAACTTTGGATGGCTACACCTTC. Encoded protein: CASSYGPAGVTLDGYTF.

The genes are TRBV2 and TRBJ2-1; D remains unclear. This CDR3 comprises 10 residues. V was pared by 1 base and J by 12 bases, with 4 bases between. CDR1 and CDR2 from the germline V gene are SNHLY and FYNNEI. The DNA for the CDR3 is TGTGCCAGCAGTGAAGTGCGGCAGTTCTTC. This codes for CASSEVRQFF.